This TCR beta chain was identified in a study of T cells after posttransplantation cyclophosphamide listed by TCRdb under 2016. With regard to the full study: T cell repertoire reconstitution was tracked by TRB sequencing after myeloablative bone marrow transplantation in which posttransplantation cyclophosphamide was used as GVHD prophylaxis. Samples from 30 to 45 PTCy-treated patients and 15 to 20 related bone marrow donors of those patients were subjected to antigen receptor sequencing. Blood from every one of the roughly 30 PTCy patients who had 1-year posttransplant specimens underwent TRB sequencing. In 3 patients, TRB sequencing was also performed on up to 3 more blood samples taken 2 to 5.2 years after transplant, and in a handful of patients, pretransplant blood was also TRB-sequenced. TRA and TRB clonality were tightly correlated in 10 or so samples, so subsequent TCR analyses focused on TRB only. Public TRB sequences were compared against a database of over 3,600 sequences linked to responses to pathogens, tumor antigens, self-antigens and alloantigens.

Notes on this clone: Its specific antigen is unknown. Base qualities are not provided; no much larger clone lies one nucleotide away.

What the treatment or condition label conveys for this sample: high-dose cyclophosphamide on days +3 and +4 as single-agent GVHD prophylaxis. Patients in the PTCy group got busulfan and fludarabine conditioning, a marrow graft from a related or unrelated donor, and cyclophosphamide on days +3 and +4. PTCy-treated patients were drawn from a prospective multi-institutional clinical trial. Mononuclear cells from peripheral blood and bone marrow were separated by Ficoll-Hypaque density centrifugation and then cryopreserved. CD4+ and CD8+ T cells, including naive and memory subsets, were sorted by FACS using a FACSAria II. Measured from the cysteine to the phenylalanine, the CDR3 is 16 residues long. The kept DNA is CDR3 alone, 48 bases in frame from the first base. Taken from the germline V gene (reference sequence), the CDR1 and CDR2 loops are MNHEY and SMNVEV. V was cut back by 3 bases and J by 2 bases, leaving a gap of 15 bases between them.

Genomic DNA was used for TRB sequencing, which was performed with the immunoSEQ assay at survey resolution or with the hsTCRB kit. The source study handled its data this way. Initial read processing used immunoSEQ software, and repertoire analyses used the LymphoSeq R package. Clonality was computed as 1 minus normalized Shannon entropy; Gini coefficient was also calculated for each TRB dataset. To infer phenotypes in unsorted samples, TRB sequences from sorted subsets of the recipient or donor were mapped onto unsorted samples from the same recipient. TCRdb mirrors the immuneACCESS table, restricted to in-frame sequences. Some clones are absent from its copies; in checked studies, under half trace to an unresolved V gene, and the reason for the others is unknown. V, J and clone size are taken as reported in that table, and D and trimming were inferred from the DNA itself. The sample table lists several thousand clones, roughly 90% of them with a count of one. The ten largest clones represent around 1.2% of the sample.

Here is what the overall study found, with its caveats: Donor-recipient similarity was low at 1-2 months but rose over the first year, and later blood repertoires were often dominated by donor CD8+ memory clones. The TRB repertoires of T cells infiltrating skin or GI tract showed only limited overlap with the TRB repertoires of T cells in blood. Across under 50 patients, recipient CMV seropositivity and CMV reactivation were highly associated with TRB clonality; PTCy diversity was similar to CNI/methotrexate controls.

The sequence derives from a female patient in her fifties or sixties who received an allogeneic stem cell transplant from a related donor, was CMV-positive, and had no GVHD. Some T cells present after a transplant may be cells of the graft donor. The sequences come from CD4+ T cells sorted from blood, collected around 1,400 days after allogeneic stem cell transplant with posttransplant cyclophosphamide. This receptor chain uses TRBV27 and TRBJ2-3, with TRBD2 as a weak D call on 6 bases. The DNA sequence is given as TGTGCCAGCAGTTTTGCGGGAAGGGTTTCCACAGATACGCAGTATTTT. This is translated as CASSFAGRVSTDTQYF.